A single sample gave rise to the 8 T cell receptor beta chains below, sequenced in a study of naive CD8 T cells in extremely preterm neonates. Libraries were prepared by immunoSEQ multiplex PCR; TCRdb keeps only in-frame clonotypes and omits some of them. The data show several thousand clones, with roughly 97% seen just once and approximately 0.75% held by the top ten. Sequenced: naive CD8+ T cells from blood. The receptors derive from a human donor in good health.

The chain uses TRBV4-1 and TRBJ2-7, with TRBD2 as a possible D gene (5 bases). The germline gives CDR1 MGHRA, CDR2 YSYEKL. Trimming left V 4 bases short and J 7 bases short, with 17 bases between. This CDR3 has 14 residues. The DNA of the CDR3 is TGCGCCAGCAGCCCCGGCGAGGGAGAGAGGGAGCAGTACGTC. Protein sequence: CASSPGEGEREQYV.

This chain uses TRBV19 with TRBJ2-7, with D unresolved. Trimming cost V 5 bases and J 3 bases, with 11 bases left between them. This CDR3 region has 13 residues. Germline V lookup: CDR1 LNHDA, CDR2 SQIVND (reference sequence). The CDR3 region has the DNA TGTGCCAGTAGTCTCCGAGACAACTACGAGCAGTACTTC. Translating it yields CASSLRDNYEQYF. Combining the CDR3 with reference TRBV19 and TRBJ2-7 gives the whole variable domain DGGITQSPKYLFRKEGQNVTLSCEQNLNHDAMYWYRQDPGQGLRLIYYSQIVNDFQKGDIAEGYSVSREKKESFPLTVTSAQKNPTAFYLCASSLRDNYEQYFGPGTRLTVT.

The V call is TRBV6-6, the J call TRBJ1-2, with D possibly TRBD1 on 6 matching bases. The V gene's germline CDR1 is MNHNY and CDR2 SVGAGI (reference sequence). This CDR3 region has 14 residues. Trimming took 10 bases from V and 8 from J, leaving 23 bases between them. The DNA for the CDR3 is TGTGCCACCGGGGCGGGGGGCTGGTTTGAGGGCTACACCTTC. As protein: CATGAGGWFEGYTF.

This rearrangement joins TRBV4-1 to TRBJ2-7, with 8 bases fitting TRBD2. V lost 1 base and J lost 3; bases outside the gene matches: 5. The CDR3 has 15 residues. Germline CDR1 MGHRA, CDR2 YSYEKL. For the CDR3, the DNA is TGCGCCAGCAGCCAAGTGTTTGCGGGGGGCTACGAGCAGTACGTC. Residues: CASSQVFAGGYEQYV.

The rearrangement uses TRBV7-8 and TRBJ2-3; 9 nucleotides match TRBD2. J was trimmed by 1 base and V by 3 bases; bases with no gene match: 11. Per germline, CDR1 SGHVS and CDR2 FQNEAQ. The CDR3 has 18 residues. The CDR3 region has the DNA TGTGCCAGCAGCTTGTTCGCGTTAGCGGGGGCCCGCACAGATACGCAGTATTTT. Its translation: CASSLFALAGARTDTQYF.

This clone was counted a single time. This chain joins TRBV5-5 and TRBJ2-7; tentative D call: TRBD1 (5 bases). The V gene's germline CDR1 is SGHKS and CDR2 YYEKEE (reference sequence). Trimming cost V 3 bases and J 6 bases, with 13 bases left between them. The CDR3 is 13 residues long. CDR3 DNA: TGTGCCAGCAGCTCTAGACAGTTTGCCGAGCAGTACGTC. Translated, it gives CASSSRQFAEQYV.

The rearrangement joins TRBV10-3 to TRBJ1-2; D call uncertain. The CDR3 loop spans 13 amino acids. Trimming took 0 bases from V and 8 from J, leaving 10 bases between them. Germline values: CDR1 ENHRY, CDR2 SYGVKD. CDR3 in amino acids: CAISESPVRGYTF. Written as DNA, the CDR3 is TGTGCCATCAGTGAGTCCCCTGTGAGAGGCTACACCTTC.

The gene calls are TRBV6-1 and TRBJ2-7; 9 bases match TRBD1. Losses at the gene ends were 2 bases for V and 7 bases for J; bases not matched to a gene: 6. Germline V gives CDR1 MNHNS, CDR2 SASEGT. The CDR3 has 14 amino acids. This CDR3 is CASSEKGQGREQYV. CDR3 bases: TGTGCCAGCAGTGAAAAGGGACAGGGAAGGGAGCAGTACGTC.